The T cell receptor (beta chain) under discussion was sequenced for a study of blood T cell repertoires in COVID-19. Across the study: Sites in the United States, Italy and Spain provided acute and convalescent COVID-19 samples.

This CDR3 has 14 amino acids. Trimming took 1 base from V and 6 from J; bases not matched to a gene: 1. Germline V gene sequence: CDR1 MNHEY, CDR2 SMNVEV (reference sequence). Across about two dozen US areas, participants ranged in age from about 18 to 100 years. Membership in each cohort depended on participant-reported clinical history. Methods used by the authors: For nucleated cells, counts were estimated from reference gene primer amplification. Assay used: immunoSEQ multiplex PCR; TCRdb lists only in-frame clones, some missing. V, J and clone size are taken as reported in that table, and D and trimming were inferred from the DNA itself. The data contain some 140,000 clones, 80% to 85% of them seen just once; the ten biggest clones take up 5.5%.

This chain joins TRBV27 and TRBJ2-1; TRBD2 matches 9 bases. Sequences were obtained from PBMCs or T cells enriched from blood (not recorded which). The source of this sequence is a man in his forties with acute COVID-19. The DNA of the CDR3 is TGTGCCAGCAGTTTATTAGCGGGAGTCAATGAGCAGTTCTTC. Amino acid sequence: CASSLLAGVNEQFF.